This T cell receptor beta chain is drawn from a study of blood T cell repertoires in COVID-19. Study information: There were acute and convalescent COVID-19 samples, and they came from the United States, Italy and Spain.

Germline values: CDR1 LGHNA, CDR2 YNFKEQ. V lost 1 base and J 8 bases, leaving 14 bases between the germline ends. This CDR3 contains 14 residues. Original analysis: Reference gene primers were amplified, and this amplification served to estimate nucleated cell counts. Produced via immunoSEQ multiplex PCR; TCRdb's table is partial and in-frame only. That table is the source of V, J and clone size, and D and trimming were worked out from the DNA. The data contain 100,000 to 150,000 clones, 90% of them singletons. V and J are TRBV4-2 and TRBJ1-2, with a weak D call TRBD1 (6 bases). The clonotype originates from a woman aged 55 to 70 with COVID-19, enrolled during active disease. The sequenced sample consisted of peripheral blood. CDR3 sequence reads: CASSQGGGMEGYTF. CDR3 bases: TGTGCCAGCAGCCAAGGAGGGGGTATGGAGGGCTACACCTTC.